This TCR beta chain was recovered during a study of cytomegalovirus exposure and HLA in healthy donors. Looking at the study overall: Among about 400 genotyped donors, more than 65% fell in the Caucasian-associated ancestry cluster.

13 Jbeta primers and 60 Vbeta primers were used for the PCR. Only in-frame clones appear in the TCRdb table, and some are missing; sequencing was by immunoSEQ multiplex PCR. The sample contains around 150,000 clones, 55% to 70% of which appear only once. Germline V gives CDR1 SGHVS, CDR2 FNYEAQ. The CDR3 has 14 amino acids. The ends were cut back, 1 base at V and 6 bases at J, with 12 bases in the middle. The V and J genes are TRBV7-6 and TRBJ2-5, with D unclear. This TCR was sampled from a woman aged 60-75 years in good health and CMV-seropositive. Sequencing input: PBMCs. CDR3 protein: CASSLDDIYQTQYF. In nucleotides, the CDR3 is TGTGCCAGCAGCTTAGATGACATTTACCAGACCCAGTACTTC.